This T cell receptor (beta chain) was obtained from a study of early T cells in non-severe SARS-CoV-2 infection. Study summary: Sequencing targeted bulk RNA from unsorted whole blood, leaving chains unpaired. The study's findings and limits: Using VDJdb, the matching emphasized anti-spike CD8 responses while missing private and CD4 specificities.

This clonotype has at least ten counts. Its antigen is not identified. Attachment of unique molecular identifiers to individual cDNA molecules was performed. From the 5' RACE reads, TCRdb called clonotypes with MiXCR, one entry per CDR3 protein. Here the sample spans 25,000 to 30,000 distinct CDR3 sequences, about 4.8% being singletons. The clonotype comes from an adult who was a healthcare worker with PCR-confirmed SARS-CoV-2 infection or an uninfected control (not recorded which). The sample consisted of whole blood.

The CDR3 DNA is TGTGCCACCAGCAGGGCTAGCGGGGGGGTCAATGAGCAGTTCTTC. Its protein product is CATSRASGGVNEQFF. V usage is TRBV15 and J usage is TRBJ2-1; TRBD2 aligns across 12 bases. The CDR3 runs 15 residues. V shed 3 bases, J shed 6 bases, and the junction held 3 bases outside the gene matches. CDR1 is LNHNV and CDR2 is YYDKDF in the germline V gene (reference sequence).